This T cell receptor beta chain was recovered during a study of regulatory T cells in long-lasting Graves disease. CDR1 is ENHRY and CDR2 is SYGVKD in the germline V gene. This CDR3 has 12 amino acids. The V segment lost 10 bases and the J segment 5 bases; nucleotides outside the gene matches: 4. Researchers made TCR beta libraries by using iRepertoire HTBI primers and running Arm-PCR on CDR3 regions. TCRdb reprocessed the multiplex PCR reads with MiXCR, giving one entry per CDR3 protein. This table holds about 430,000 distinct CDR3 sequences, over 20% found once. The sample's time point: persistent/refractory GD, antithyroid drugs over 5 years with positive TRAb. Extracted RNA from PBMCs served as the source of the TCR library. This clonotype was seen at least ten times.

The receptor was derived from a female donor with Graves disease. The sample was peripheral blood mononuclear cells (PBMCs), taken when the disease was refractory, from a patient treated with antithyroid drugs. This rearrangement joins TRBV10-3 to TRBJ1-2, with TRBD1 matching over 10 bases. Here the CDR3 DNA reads TGTGCCACCGAGGGACAGGGGTATGGCTACACCTTC. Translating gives CATEGQGYGYTF.